One sample yielded the 21 T cell receptor beta chains listed below, sequenced in a study of blood T cell repertoires in COVID-19. This table comes from immunoSEQ multiplex PCR, and its TCRdb copy is limited to in-frame clones, with some not included. The sample lists about 87,000 clones; approximately 85% were seen once. Sequenced input: peripheral blood. Receptors originate from a woman older than 75 with COVID-19, enrolled during active disease.

This clone was detected only a few times. The chain recombines TRBV19 with TRBJ1-1; 7 nucleotides align to TRBD1. CDR3 length equals 15 residues. Per the germline V gene, CDR1 is LNHDA and CDR2 is SQIVND (reference sequence). J was trimmed by 5 bases and V by 2 bases; bases with no gene match: 8. This CDR3 reads CASSISTGAQTEAFF. DNA of the CDR3: TGTGCCAGTAGTATAAGCACAGGGGCACAAACTGAAGCTTTCTTT.

The genes are TRBV12-3 or TRBV12-4 and TRBJ1-2; D remains unclear. The CDR3 runs 13 residues. V shed 6 bases and J shed 7 bases, with 15 bases lying between them. CDR3 protein: CASSYGFGGGYTF. Here the CDR3 DNA reads TGTGCCAGCAGCTACGGGTTCGGCGGTGGCTACACCTTC.

The CDR3 loop is CATGNTGELFF. The CDR3 region has the DNA TGTGCCACCGGGAACACCGGGGAGCTGTTTTTT. V is TRBV10-3 and J is TRBJ2-2; D not certain. V lost 10 bases and J 1 base, leaving 4 bases between the germline ends. This CDR3 contains 11 residues. Germline V lookup: CDR1 ENHRY, CDR2 SYGVKD.

The genes are TRBV5-1 and TRBJ1-3; 7 bases line up with TRBD1. This CDR3 is 15 amino acids long. V lost 4 bases, J lost 0 bases, and 4 bases stayed unmatched. CDR1 is SGHRS and CDR2 is YFSETQ in the germline V gene. DNA of the CDR3: TGCGCCAGCAGCCAGGGACAGATCTCTGGAAACACCATATATTTT. Translated, it gives CASSQGQISGNTIYF. Looking up the rest from reference TRBV5-1 and TRBJ1-3 gives the full variable domain: KAGVTQTPRYLIKTRGQQVTLSCSPISGHRSVSWYQQTPGQGLQFLFEYFSETQRNKGNFPGRFSGRQFSNSRSEMNVSTLELGDSALYLCASSQGQISGNTIYFGEGSWLTVV.

The rearrangement uses TRBV7-9 and TRBJ1-1; no definite D call. Germline V gene lookup returns CDR1 SEHNR and CDR2 FQNEAQ (reference sequence). V was trimmed by 1 base and J by 3 bases, leaving 9 bases between them. CDR3 length equals 14 residues. Here the CDR3 reads CASSLGAPDTEAFF. Here the CDR3 DNA reads TGTGCCAGCAGCTTAGGGGCGCCGGACACTGAAGCTTTCTTT.

This clone came up a few times. V gene TRBV5-1 combines with J gene TRBJ2-7, with D perhaps matching TRBD2 (6 bases). Trimming left V 0 bases short and J 5 bases short, with 18 bases between. Per the germline V gene, CDR1 is SGHRS and CDR2 is YFSETQ. CDR3 size: 16 residues. DNA for the CDR3: TGCGCCAGCAGCTTGGGGTGGAAAGGGGAGGAGGACGAGCAGTACTTC. Amino acid sequence: CASSLGWKGEEDEQYF.

The chain links TRBV30 to TRBJ1-6; 8 bases align to TRBD1. The CDR3 totals 15 residues. V dropped 2 bases and J dropped 7; count of bases not matched to a gene: 7. Germline V lookup: CDR1 GTSNPN, CDR2 SVGIG (reference sequence). In DNA form, the CDR3 reads TGTGCCTGGAGTAGGGCCAGGGGGCAGAATTCACCCCTCCACTTT. As protein: CAWSRARGQNSPLHF.

The CDR3 sequence is CSALTSYEQYF. The CDR3 nucleotides read TGCAGTGCTCTTACTAGCTACGAGCAGTACTTC. The rearrangement uses TRBV20-1 and TRBJ2-7, with D possibly matching TRBD2 (5 bases). Germline lookup yields CDR1 DFQATT and CDR2 SNEGSKA (reference sequence). V gave up 5 bases and J gave up 3 bases, with 8 bases separating them. The CDR3 spans 11 residues.

The chain joins TRBV18 to TRBJ2-3, with TRBD2 matching over 10 bases. The CDR3 loop spans 15 amino acids. Per germline, CDR1 KGHSH and CDR2 LQKENI. V lost 6 bases to trimming and J lost 3 bases; unmatched junction nucleotides: 6. Here the CDR3 reads CASSPLAGDTDTQYF. CDR3 DNA sequence: TGTGCCAGCTCGCCCCTAGCGGGAGATACAGATACGCAGTATTTT.

The rearrangement joins TRBV5-1 to TRBJ2-7; 9 bases match TRBD1. Germline CDR1 reads SGHRS; CDR2 reads YFSETQ. Germline trimming cut 0 bases from V and 2 bases from J; bases unmatched to any gene: 3. This CDR3 is 15 amino acids long. Here the CDR3 DNA reads TGCGCCAGCAGCTTGGCCACAGGGGGCCCCTACGAGCAGTACTTC. The encoded protein is CASSLATGGPYEQYF.

This chain joins TRBV3-1 (or the pseudogene TRBV3-2) and TRBJ2-7; D remains unclear. This CDR3 comprises 15 residues. With 4 bases removed from V and 4 bases from J, the gap between germline ends came to 17 bases. The V gene's germline CDR1 is LGHDT and CDR2 YNNKEL (reference sequence). CDR3: CASSPTVWAEYEQYF. DNA for the CDR3: TGTGCCAGCAGCCCCACAGTCTGGGCAGAGTACGAGCAGTACTTC.

V and J are TRBV11-2 and TRBJ2-3; 7 positions agree with TRBD2. The CDR3 length is 14 residues. Germline V CDR1 and CDR2: SGHAT, FQNNGV. V lost 8 bases and J lost 5; bases outside the gene matches: 10. CDR3 in amino acids: CASSGEGRVDTQYF. In nucleotides, the CDR3 is TGTGCCAGCTCGGGGGAGGGCCGGGTAGATACGCAGTATTTT.

The chain is built from TRBV21-1 and TRBJ2-7; TRBD2 is taken as the D call from the table, unchecked against the DNA. TRBV21-1 is a pseudogene segment. The CDR3 loop spans 15 amino acids. The CDR3 is CASTGGGQPSYEQYF. CDR3 DNA: TGTGCCAGCACCGGGGGGGGACAGCCCTCCTACGAGCAGTACTTC.

The gene calls are TRBV12-3 or TRBV12-4 and TRBJ2-1; 8 nucleotides match TRBD2. CDR3 length: 13 amino acids. V shed 6 bases, J shed 9 bases, and the junction held 7 bases outside the gene matches. CDR3 region: CASRGGTSGEQFF. The CDR3 DNA is TGTGCCAGCAGGGGCGGAACTAGCGGTGAGCAGTTCTTC.

This clone has only one observation. This sequence joins TRBV30 and TRBJ2-1; 7 bases are a match to TRBD2. The J segment lost 4 bases and the V segment lost 3 bases, leaving 6 bases of the junction unmatched. The CDR3 runs 14 residues. Germline V lookup: CDR1 GTSNPN, CDR2 SVGIG (reference sequence). The CDR3 reads CAWRDLGGYNEQFF. The CDR3, as DNA: TGTGCCTGGAGGGACTTGGGGGGGTACAATGAGCAGTTCTTC.

The V and J genes are TRBV12-3 or TRBV12-4 and TRBJ1-6, with D unresolved. The CDR3 has 12 residues. V lost 6 bases, J lost 14 bases, and 14 bases lay in between. CDR3 DNA: TGTGCCAGCAGAGTCGGCCGGGTGACCCTCCACTTT. Translated, it gives CASRVGRVTLHF.

This chain uses TRBV7-9 with TRBJ2-7; the match to TRBD1 covers 10 bases. This CDR3 spans 14 amino acids. In germline, CDR1 is SEHNR, CDR2 FQNEAQ (reference sequence). V trimming: 4 bases; J trimming: 7 bases; junction bases outside the gene matches: 7. This CDR3 reads CASSSRTGGGEQYF. The CDR3 DNA reads TGTGCCAGCAGCTCCCGGACAGGGGGAGGTGAGCAGTACTTC.

The V call is TRBV7-2, the J call TRBJ1-6; D is possibly TRBD1 (6 bases). Trimming took 1 base from V and 9 from J, leaving 13 bases between them. This CDR3 has 15 residues. Germline values: CDR1 SGHTA, CDR2 FQGNSA. The CDR3 reads CASSLVQGKGSPLHF. CDR3 coding DNA: TGTGCCAGCAGCTTAGTGCAGGGGAAGGGTTCACCCCTCCACTTT.

This chain connects TRBV19 to TRBJ1-2; 7 positions match TRBD1. The germline V gene has CDR1 LNHDA and CDR2 SQIVND (reference sequence). This CDR3 spans 13 amino acids. Trimming took 5 bases from V and 4 from J; bases not matched to a gene: 4. The CDR3 spells CASSVTGTYGYTF. As DNA, the CDR3 is TGTGCCAGTAGTGTGACAGGGACCTATGGCTACACCTTC.

J is TRBJ1-2 and V is TRBV27, with 10 bases matching TRBD1. The CDR3 is 17 residues long. V shed 6 bases and J 4 bases; nucleotides not matched to a gene: 14. Germline CDR1 reads MNHEY; CDR2 reads SMNVEV (reference sequence). The CDR3 DNA follows: TGTGCCAGCAGAGCTTGGGACAGGGGAAGTCGCGGCTATGGCTACACCTTC. This encodes CASRAWDRGSRGYGYTF.

The chain is built from TRBV5-1 and TRBJ2-1; 10 bases fit TRBD2. Germline lookup yields CDR1 SGHRS and CDR2 YFSETQ. V lost 4 bases and J lost 2; bases outside the gene matches: 6. The CDR3 contains 16 residues. The CDR3 is CASSLRTSGAYNEQFF. In DNA form, the CDR3 reads TGCGCCAGCAGCCTTCGGACTAGCGGAGCCTACAATGAGCAGTTCTTC.